These 15 T cell receptor beta chains were sequenced from one sample in a study of OX40 agonist ivuxolimab in advanced cancers. Clones were sequenced by immunoSEQ multiplex PCR, and TCRdb holds only the in-frame ones, with some missing. The sample lists roughly 60,000 clones, 84% occurring once. This specimen was CD4+ or CD8+ T cells sorted from blood, taken in a trial of the OX40 agonist ivuxolimab. These receptors were collected from an adult with an advanced solid tumor such as melanoma, head and neck, liver or kidney cancer.

This rearrangement joins TRBV11-2 to TRBJ1-2; maybe TRBD1 (6 bases). Germline values: CDR1 SGHAT, CDR2 FQNNGV. With 3 bases removed from V and 6 bases from J, the gap between germline ends came to 8 bases. The CDR3 totals 12 residues. CDR3 sequence: CASSLTGNGYTF. The CDR3 nucleotides read TGTGCCAGCAGCTTGACAGGCAATGGCTACACCTTC.

This chain joins TRBV7-2 and TRBJ2-5; 13 bases map to TRBD2. From germline, CDR1 is SGHTA and CDR2 FQGNSA. Losses at the gene ends were 5 bases for V and 0 bases for J; bases not matched to a gene: 9. The CDR3 has 18 amino acids. CDR3 sequence reads: CASSPPPGTSGDQETQYF. The CDR3 DNA follows: TGTGCCAGCAGCCCTCCCCCTGGGACTAGCGGGGACCAAGAGACCCAGTACTTC. Variable domain in full (rest from reference TRBV7-2 and TRBJ2-5): GAGVSQSPSNKVTEKGKDVELRCDPISGHTALYWYRQSLGQGLEFLIYFQGNSAPDKSGLPSDRFSAERTGGSVSTLTIQRTQQEDSAVYLCASSPPPGTSGDQETQYFGPGTRLLVL.

This clone was found a few times. The J gene is TRBJ1-2, the V gene TRBV7-2; TRBD1 aligns across 8 bases. V was pared by 7 bases and J by 4 bases, with 11 bases of the junction left unmatched. CDR3 length equals 15 residues. CDR1 and CDR2 from the germline V gene are SGHTA and FQGNSA. The CDR3 region is CASIRTGRGTYGYTF. The CDR3 coding sequence is TGTGCCAGCATCCGGACAGGGCGGGGGACCTATGGCTACACCTTC.

The V and J genes are TRBV19 and TRBJ1-3; no definite D call. From germline, CDR1 is LNHDA and CDR2 SQIVND (reference sequence). The ends were cut back, 6 bases at V and 5 bases at J, with 14 bases in the middle. The CDR3 runs 14 residues. CDR3: CASRRMTQRNTIYF. DNA for the CDR3: TGTGCCAGTAGACGTATGACACAAAGAAACACCATATATTTT.

DNA for the CDR3: TGTGCCAGCAGTTACAGGGGAAGGACTGAAGCTTTCTTT. Translation: CASSYRGRTEAFF. This rearrangement joins TRBV6-6 to TRBJ1-1; maybe TRBD1 (5 bases). Germline assignment: CDR1 MNHNY and CDR2 SVGAGI (reference sequence). The V and J ends lost 2 bases and 5 bases respectively, with 9 bases between them. The CDR3 spans 13 residues.

The V call is TRBV9, the J call TRBJ2-1; 7 bases are shared with TRBD2. The CDR3 loop spans 17 amino acids. From germline, CDR1 is SGDLS and CDR2 YYNGEE. Germline trimming cut 3 bases from V and 0 bases from J; bases unmatched to any gene: 9. This CDR3 is CASSAPSGGGSYNEQFF. DNA of the CDR3: TGTGCCAGCAGCGCGCCAAGTGGCGGGGGCTCCTACAATGAGCAGTTCTTC.

The J gene is TRBJ2-7, the V gene TRBV28, with 9 bases fitting TRBD1. CDR3 length equals 15 residues. J gave up 0 bases and V 2 bases, and 2 bases lay outside the gene matches. CDR1 is MDHEN, CDR2 SYDVKM, per germline. CDR3 residues: CASSLPGQGSYEQYF. In DNA, the CDR3 is TGTGCCAGCAGTTTACCGGGACAGGGCTCCTACGAGCAGTACTTC. The variable domain in full, completed from reference TRBV28 and TRBJ2-7, reads DVKVTQSSRYLVKRTGEKVFLECVQDMDHENMFWYRQDPGLGLRLIYFSYDVKMKEKGDIPEGYSVSREKKERFSLILESASTNQTSMYLCASSLPGQGSYEQYFGPGTRLTVT.

The chain recombines TRBV7-9 with TRBJ1-2, with D perhaps matching TRBD1 (5 bases). The CDR3 length is 15 residues. Trimming left V 2 bases short and J 7 bases short, with 17 bases between. Germline CDR1 reads SEHNR; CDR2 reads FQNEAQ (reference sequence). CDR3 sequence reads: CASSLPGGARGGYTF. The CDR3 DNA reads as TGTGCCAGCAGCTTACCTGGTGGGGCGAGGGGTGGCTACACCTTC.

The chain has TRBV10-2 and TRBJ1-1; no clear D. The CDR3 length is 13 residues. Germline-derived CDR1 and CDR2 are WSHSY and SAAADI. V lost 3 bases to trimming and J lost 1 base, with 6 bases between them. CDR3 nucleotides: TGCGCCAGCAGTGAAATCAAGAACACTGAAGCTTTCTTT. The encoded protein is CASSEIKNTEAFF.

The chain links TRBV6-1 to TRBJ2-5; no clear D gene. Germline V lookup: CDR1 MNHNS, CDR2 SASEGT. The CDR3 extends over 15 amino acids. V lost 1 base, J lost 0 bases, and 9 bases lay in between. DNA for the CDR3: TGTGCCAGCAGTGAAGTAGGGATTCACCAAGAGACCCAGTACTTC. The encoded protein is CASSEVGIHQETQYF.

J is TRBJ1-4 and V is TRBV10-3; no reliable D call. Between the trimmed V and J ends, which lost 4 bases and 5 bases, there was a span of 17 bases. Germline V CDR1 and CDR2: ENHRY, SYGVKD. CDR3 size: 16 residues. The CDR3 sequence: CAISGAPGGANEKLFF. The CDR3 DNA follows: TGTGCCATCAGTGGGGCCCCCGGAGGAGCAAATGAAAAACTGTTTTTT.

The rearrangement links TRBV14 to TRBJ1-2; no clear D. CDR3 length: 19 residues. Germline lookup yields CDR1 SGHDN and CDR2 FVKESK. The germline V and J ends were trimmed by 0 bases and 4 bases, with 24 bases remaining between them. CDR3 coding DNA: TGTGCCAGCAGCCAAGAAAATATTTTCAACGGTTATATGGGCTATGGCTACACCTTC. It codes for CASSQENIFNGYMGYGYTF.

This clone was counted once. The chain combines TRBV5-4 with TRBJ2-5; D gene unclear. Germline V gives CDR1 SGHNT, CDR2 YYREEE (reference sequence). Trimming pared 0 bases from V and 2 bases from J, leaving 11 bases between. The CDR3 loop spans 15 amino acids. This CDR3 is CASSLGPRAQETQYF. CDR3 bases: TGTGCCAGCAGCTTGGGACCCCGGGCGCAAGAGACCCAGTACTTC.

The chain combines TRBV7-2 with TRBJ2-5; D is unclear. CDR1 and CDR2 (germline): SGHTA, FQGNSA. The CDR3 is 14 residues long. Trimming shortened V by 0 bases and J by 3 bases, and 8 bases separated the two germline ends. The CDR3 is CASSLARLEETQYF. Written as DNA, the CDR3 is TGTGCCAGCAGCTTAGCAAGGCTTGAAGAGACCCAGTACTTC.

V and J are TRBV4-3 and TRBJ1-1; 9 bases line up with TRBD1. Germline V gene data show CDR1 as LGHNA and CDR2 as YSLEER. The V and J ends lost 4 bases and 11 bases, in that order; junction bases with no gene match: 14. This CDR3 region has 15 residues. The CDR3 sequence is CASSPLNRGRGWAFF. The CDR3 DNA sequence: TGCGCCAGCAGCCCCCTAAACAGGGGGCGTGGGTGGGCTTTCTTT.